The rows below give T cell receptor beta chains drawn from one sample of a study of T cells in Graves' hyperthyroidism and ophthalmopathy. One entry per CDR3 protein results from TCRdb running MiXCR on the multiplex PCR reads. The sample has around 690,000 distinct CDR3 sequences, around 20% seen once. The sample was blood. Source of these receptors: a man aged 25-45 years with Graves' ophthalmopathy. Each CDR3 is given with its conserved first and last residue. Fields, in order: clone size, J gene, D gene, V gene, CDR3 protein, CDR3 DNA. D genes are given only for firm matches. The size of a clone is reported for some rows only, either as once, few or many, or as a class for expanded clones.

many,TRBJ1-1,.,TRBV15,CATRSGAANTEAFF,TGTGCCACCCGAAGTGGCGCTGCGAACACTGAAGCTTTCTTT
few,TRBJ2-7,.,TRBV3-1,CASSQPSDEQYF,TGTGCCAGCAGCCAGCCATCAGACGAGCAGTACTTC
few,TRBJ2-5,.,TRBV4-1,CASSRSVGETQYF,TGCGCCAGCAGCCGGAGCGTGGGAGAGACCCAGTACTTC
many,TRBJ2-7,TRBD1,TRBV28,CATGTGAGEQYF,TGTGCCACCGGGACAGGGGCGGGGGAGCAGTACTTC
many,TRBJ2-1,TRBD2,TRBV28,CASSPRSVPLAAEQSYNEQFF,TGTGCCAGCAGTCCCCGCAGCGTCCCGCTAGCGGCGGAACAATCCTACAATGAGCAGTTCTTC
few,TRBJ2-2,.,TRBV9,CASSVNSYTGELFF,TGTGCCAGCAGCGTAAATTCGTACACCGGGGAGCTGTTTTTT
.,TRBJ2-3,.,TRBV2,CANSAITSTDTQYF,TGTGCCAACAGTGCTATTACTAGCACAGATACGCAGTATTTT
.,TRBJ2-7,.,TRBV6-1,CASHMGQSYEQYF,TGTGCCAGCCACATGGGGCAGTCCTACGAGCAGTACTTC
many,TRBJ1-1,.,TRBV5-1,CASSADGGGSEAFF,TGCGCCAGCAGCGCAGATGGAGGGGGTTCAGAAGCTTTCTTT
many,TRBJ2-3,TRBD2,TRBV2,CASRAGVDTDTQYF,TGTGCCAGCCGGGCGGGAGTAGACACAGATACGCAGTATTTT
few,TRBJ2-7,.,TRBV14,CASSWRDHSYEQYF,TGTGCCAGCAGCTGGAGGGATCACTCCTACGAGCAGTACTTC
few,TRBJ2-3,TRBD1,TRBV7-3,CASGEPGQGPGTQYF,TGTGCCAGCGGCGAGCCGGGACAGGGACCGGGTACGCAGTATTTT
.,TRBJ2-2,TRBD1,TRBV10-3,CAISEQMQGAPGELFF,TGTGCCATCAGTGAGCAAATGCAGGGGGCACCCGGGGAGCTGTTTTTT
few,TRBJ2-1,TRBD2,TRBV6-2/TRBV6-3,CASSGLAEYNEQFF,TGTGCCAGTTCGGGACTAGCGGAATACAATGAGCAGTTCTTC
.,TRBJ2-7,.,TRBV3-1,CASSQDQSSYEQYF,TGTGCCAGCAGCCAAGACCAGAGCTCCTACGAGCAGTACTTC
many,TRBJ2-1,TRBD2,TRBV28,CASSSTSLAGGLYNEQFF,TGTGCCAGCAGTTCCACCTCTCTAGCGGGAGGGCTCTACAATGAGCAGTTCTTC
many,TRBJ2-3,.,TRBV7-6,CASTIRGISTDTQYF,TGTGCCAGCACAATCCGGGGGATTAGCACAGATACGCAGTATTTT
.,TRBJ2-3,.,TRBV9,CASSVYEGGTDTQYF,TGTGCCAGCAGCGTATACGAAGGGGGCACAGATACGCAGTATTTT
.,TRBJ2-6,.,TRBV29-1,CSVELRGSSSGANVLTF,TGCAGCGTTGAATTGAGGGGCTCAAGCTCTGGGGCCAACGTCCTGACTTTC
.,TRBJ2-2,TRBD1,TRBV6-2/TRBV6-3,CASSRPGTGIGDTGELFF,TGTGCCAGCAGTCGTCCCGGGACAGGGATTGGGGACACCGGGGAGCTGTTTTTT
.,TRBJ2-1,TRBD2,TRBV19,CASSTSGRVNEQFF,TGTGCCAGTAGTACTAGCGGGAGAGTAAATGAGCAGTTCTTC
.,TRBJ2-3,.,TRBV29-1,CSVQLANTDTQYF,TGCAGCGTTCAGCTGGCGAACACAGATACGCAGTATTTT
many,TRBJ2-3,TRBD2,TRBV3-1,CASSFRTSGYRGDTQYF,TGTGCCAGCAGCTTTCGGACTAGCGGGTACCGTGGAGATACGCAGTATTTT
.,TRBJ2-3,.,TRBV30,CAWSVGHFTDTQYF,TGTGCCTGGAGTGTAGGGCACTTTACAGATACGCAGTATTTT
.,TRBJ2-5,TRBD1,TRBV7-6,CASSAGDRGRPQYF,TGTGCCAGCAGCGCTGGGGACAGAGGGCGGCCCCAGTACTTC
.,TRBJ1-4,TRBD1,TRBV7-8,CASSSSGTGVEKLFF,TGTGCCAGCAGCTCGTCCGGGACAGGGGTCGAAAAACTGTTTTTT
.,TRBJ2-3,TRBD1,TRBV10-3,CAISEPGQGNTDTQYF,TGTGCCATCAGTGAACCGGGACAGGGGAACACAGATACGCAGTATTTT
.,TRBJ1-1,.,TRBV20-1,CSAGSQGVSNTEAFF,TGCAGTGCCGGATCACAGGGCGTCTCGAACACTGAAGCTTTCTTT
.,TRBJ2-3,TRBD2,TRBV9,CASSVGLSSGRSTDTQYF,TGTGCCAGCAGCGTAGGTTTATCTAGCGGGAGATCGACAGATACGCAGTATTTT
.,TRBJ1-4,.,TRBV27,CASRLYGTPNEKLFF,TGTGCCAGCAGACTCTACGGGACACCTAATGAAAAACTGTTTTTT
few,TRBJ2-1,TRBD1,TRBV4-1,CASSQGQGAGNEQFF,TGCGCCAGCAGCCAAGGACAGGGGGCAGGCAATGAGCAGTTCTTC
many,TRBJ2-7,.,TRBV30,CAWSVLSRGEQYF,TGTGCCTGGAGTGTACTTTCTAGGGGCGAGCAGTACTTC
many,TRBJ2-1,TRBD2,TRBV5-1,CASSLDLAGANEQFF,TGCGCCAGCAGCTTGGATCTAGCGGGAGCCAATGAGCAGTTCTTC
many,TRBJ1-1,.,TRBV6-1,CASRGWGTNTEAFF,TGTGCCAGCAGGGGATGGGGTACGAACACTGAAGCTTTCTTT
few,TRBJ1-5,.,TRBV5-1,CASSLSGEYGQPQHF,TGCGCCAGCAGCCTATCAGGGGAGTATGGTCAGCCCCAGCATTTT
many,TRBJ2-5,.,TRBV7-2,CASSQPGQGETQYF,TGTGCCAGCAGCCAGCCGGGTCAGGGTGAGACCCAGTACTTC
.,TRBJ2-1,TRBD2,TRBV6-1,CASSEGGFREAYNEQFF,TGTGCCAGCAGTGAAGGTGGGTTTCGGGAGGCATACAATGAGCAGTTCTTC
few,TRBJ2-7,.,TRBV28,CASTPTGFSYEQYF,TGTGCCAGCACCCCTACCGGGTTCTCCTACGAGCAGTACTTC
few,TRBJ1-4,.,TRBV4-2,CASSQAPHTDEKLFF,TGTGCCAGCAGCCAAGCGCCCCATACAGATGAAAAACTGTTTTTT
many,TRBJ2-1,TRBD1,TRBV11-2,CASSSGTGIYEQFF,TGTGCCAGCAGCTCGGGGACAGGGATATATGAGCAGTTCTTC
few,TRBJ2-1,.,TRBV20-1,CSASPQGNEQFF,TGCAGTGCTAGCCCTCAGGGGAATGAGCAGTTCTTC
.,TRBJ2-7,.,TRBV7-2,CASSFSYEGEQYF,TGTGCCAGCAGCTTTTCGTACGAAGGCGAGCAGTACTTC
.,TRBJ2-1,TRBD2,TRBV18,CASSPASGRAWNEQFF,TGTGCCAGCTCACCAGCAAGCGGGAGGGCCTGGAATGAGCAGTTCTTC
.,TRBJ2-7,TRBD1,TRBV12-3/TRBV12-4,CASSPRTGPLGGQYF,TGTGCCAGCAGTCCGCGGACAGGGCCCCTCGGCGGGCAGTACTTC
once,TRBJ2-2,TRBD1,TRBV6-1,CATDRVNAGELFF,TGTGCCACCGACAGGGTGAACGCCGGGGAGCTGTTTTTT
many,TRBJ2-7,.,TRBV27,CASSLNPTGTGYEQYF,TGTGCCAGCAGTTTAAATCCTACAGGGACTGGCTACGAGCAGTACTTC
.,TRBJ2-3,TRBD2,TRBV20-1,CSVGLSTDTQYF,TGCAGTGTGGGACTATCCACAGATACGCAGTATTTT
.,TRBJ1-1,.,TRBV15,CATSRPTGREEAFF,TGTGCCACCAGCAGACCTACCGGACGGGAGGAAGCTTTCTTT
few,TRBJ1-1,TRBD1,TRBV25-1,CASSDDRGLNTEAFF,TGTGCCAGCAGTGACGACAGGGGGCTGAACACTGAAGCTTTCTTT
few,TRBJ1-1,.,TRBV27,CASSRSRVTEAFF,TGTGCCAGCAGTCGGTCTAGGGTCACTGAAGCTTTCTTT
many,TRBJ1-2,TRBD1,TRBV14,CASSREGQRLYGYTF,TGTGCCAGCAGCCGAGAGGGACAGCGACTCTATGGCTACACCTTC
.,TRBJ1-3,.,TRBV2,CASKQDSTSGNTIYF,TGTGCCAGCAAACAGGACAGTACATCTGGAAACACCATATATTTT
many,TRBJ1-5,.,TRBV30,CAWALTGRGQPQHF,TGTGCCTGGGCCCTCACAGGGAGGGGTCAGCCCCAGCATTTT
many,TRBJ2-7,TRBD2,TRBV11-2,CASSLVLSGSRVYEQYF,TGTGCCAGCAGCTTAGTTCTCAGCGGGAGTAGGGTGTACGAGCAGTACTTC